The T cell receptor (beta chain) described here comes from a study of STAT3 mutations in large granular lymphocyte leukemia. Study in general: Immunosuppressive therapy was given to more than half of T-LGLL patients. General observations from the study: In T-cell large granular lymphocyte leukemia, about half of patients showed multiple immunodominant subclonotypes. After therapy, about 30% of the 18 patients switched clonotypes, all new clones STAT3 wild type. Persisting codominant clonotypes may have hidden a small pathogenic clone. Suggested: STAT3 mutation was not the ancestral event for these clonal expansions.

Assay used: immunoSEQ multiplex PCR; TCRdb lists only in-frame clones, some missing. The sample comprises about 42,000 clones, roughly 77% of which are singletons, and more than 0.35% rests with the top ten. A remark on this clone: No antigen is known for it.

What was sequenced was PBMCs. The receptor's source is a human donor with T large granular lymphocyte leukemia. Some clones in this sample may be carry-over from other donors' samples.

CDR3 sequence (DNA): TGTGCCAGTACCAGGTTGGGCCGAGATCAGCCCCAGCATTTT. Translation gives CASTRLGRDQPQHF. The genes are TRBV19 and TRBJ1-5, with D unclear. Germline assignment: CDR1 LNHDA and CDR2 SQIVND (reference sequence). V lost 7 bases to trimming and J lost 5 bases, with 15 bases between them. The CDR3 is 14 residues long.